These T cell receptor beta chains were read from a single sample in a study of T cell responses to AZD1222 COVID-19 vaccine. Only in-frame clones appear in the TCRdb table, and some are missing; sequencing was by immunoSEQ multiplex PCR. The sample lists approximately 120,000 clones, about 87% occurring once. The specimen comprised peripheral blood, sampled on day 0 of AZD1222 vaccination. These receptors were taken from an adult in good health. The CDR3 runs from the conserved cysteine through the conserved F or W.

V gene: TRBV12-3/TRBV12-4
J gene: TRBJ2-1
CDR3 protein: CASSLRANEQFF

V gene: TRBV5-1
J gene: TRBJ2-3
CDR3 protein: CASTPVQPSTDTQYF

V gene: TRBV10-3
J gene: TRBJ1-6
CDR3 protein: CAISRDGLNSPLHF

V gene: TRBV27
J gene: TRBJ1-1
CDR3 protein: CASTSGGLGNTEAFF

V gene: TRBV5-6
J gene: TRBJ1-4
CDR3 protein: CASSLAGPREKLFF

V gene: TRBV4-3
J gene: TRBJ2-1
CDR3 protein: CASSQDGETVYNEQFF

V gene: TRBV6-5
J gene: TRBJ1-5
CDR3 protein: CASSYSIVGQPQHF

V gene: TRBV19
J gene: TRBJ2-7
CDR3 protein: CASSKNPGPSYEQYF

V gene: TRBV7-8
J gene: TRBJ2-7
CDR3 protein: CASSLLGGPNSYEQYF

V gene: TRBV27
J gene: TRBJ1-3
CDR3 protein: CASRSSGNTIYF

V gene: TRBV6-2/TRBV6-3
J gene: TRBJ1-2
CDR3 protein: CASSAAGGYGYTF

V gene: TRBV19
J gene: TRBJ2-6
CDR3 protein: CASSIGRAGANVLTF

V gene: TRBV3-1/TRBV3-2
J gene: TRBJ1-1
CDR3 protein: CASSLDSMNTEAFF

V gene: TRBV9
J gene: TRBJ2-7
CDR3 protein: CASSPPLGDEQYF

V gene: TRBV18
J gene: TRBJ2-3
CDR3 protein: CASSPPRDTQYF

V gene: TRBV6-2/TRBV6-3
J gene: TRBJ1-2
CDR3 protein: CASSPGTGNNYGYTF

V gene: TRBV14
J gene: TRBJ2-1
CDR3 protein: CASSQLRQAVYNEQFF

V gene: TRBV5-1
J gene: TRBJ2-7
CDR3 protein: CASSVTGLREQYF

V gene: TRBV18
J gene: TRBJ1-1
CDR3 protein: CASSPGDTEAFF

V gene: TRBV9
J gene: TRBJ1-3
CDR3 protein: CASSGGNSGNTIYF

V gene: TRBV7-2
J gene: TRBJ1-2
CDR3 protein: CASSLQQGNYGYTF

V gene: TRBV3-1/TRBV3-2
J gene: TRBJ2-1
CDR3 protein: CASSPTEGASGAYNEQFF

V gene: TRBV3-1/TRBV3-2
J gene: TRBJ1-1
CDR3 protein: CASSQDRGLNTEAFF

V gene: TRBV10-3
J gene: TRBJ1-2
CDR3 protein: CAISEARFGYTF

V gene: TRBV27
J gene: TRBJ1-2
CDR3 protein: CASSPAGGRYGYTF

V gene: TRBV2
J gene: TRBJ1-1
CDR3 protein: CASTDGGGGGDTEAFF

V gene: TRBV4-1
J gene: TRBJ2-7
CDR3 protein: CASSHRLAGGDEQYF

V gene: TRBV6-5
J gene: TRBJ1-1
CDR3 protein: CASSYWENTEAFF

V gene: TRBV19
J gene: TRBJ1-5
CDR3 protein: CASSVFDRGGQPQHF

V gene: TRBV6-2/TRBV6-3
J gene: TRBJ1-2
CDR3 protein: CASSYRATSRYGYTF

V gene: TRBV4-2
J gene: TRBJ1-1
CDR3 protein: CASSQVGQNTEAFF

V gene: TRBV24-1
J gene: TRBJ2-5
CDR3 protein: CATSDTGETQYF

V gene: TRBV5-1
J gene: TRBJ1-2
CDR3 protein: CASSLATGWGYTF

V gene: TRBV4-1
J gene: TRBJ1-2
CDR3 protein: CASSSHQGNYGYTF

V gene: TRBV10-3
J gene: TRBJ2-1
CDR3 protein: CAISDPRQEYNEQFF

V gene: TRBV27
J gene: TRBJ1-5
CDR3 protein: CASSFQTGGNQPQHF

V gene: TRBV19
J gene: TRBJ1-4
CDR3 protein: CAISDNEKLFF

V gene: TRBV19
J gene: TRBJ1-1
CDR3 protein: CASIKGRGVNTEAFF

V gene: TRBV13
J gene: TRBJ1-6
CDR3 protein: CASARGTGIPPLHF

V gene: TRBV28
J gene: TRBJ1-2
CDR3 protein: CASSASGTGGVYGYTF

V gene: TRBV27
J gene: TRBJ2-5
CDR3 protein: CASSLSRDRGLKTQYF

V gene: TRBV27
J gene: TRBJ1-2
CDR3 protein: CASSYPTGDGYTF

V gene: TRBV7-2
J gene: TRBJ1-1
CDR3 protein: CASSPAQGAEAFF